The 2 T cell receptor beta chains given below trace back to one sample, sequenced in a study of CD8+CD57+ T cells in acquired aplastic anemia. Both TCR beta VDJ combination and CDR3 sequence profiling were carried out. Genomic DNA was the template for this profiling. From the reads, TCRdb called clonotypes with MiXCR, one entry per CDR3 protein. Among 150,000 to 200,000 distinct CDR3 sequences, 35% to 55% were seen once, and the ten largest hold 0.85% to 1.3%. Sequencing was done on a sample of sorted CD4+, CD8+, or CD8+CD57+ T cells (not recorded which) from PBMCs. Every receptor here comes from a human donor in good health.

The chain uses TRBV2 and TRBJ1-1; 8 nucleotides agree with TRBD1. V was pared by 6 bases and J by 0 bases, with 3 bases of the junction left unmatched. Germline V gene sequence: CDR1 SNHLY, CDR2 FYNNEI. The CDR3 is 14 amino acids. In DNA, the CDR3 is TGTGCCAGCAGGGCGGGACAGGTGAACACTGAAGCTTTCTTT. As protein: CASRAGQVNTEAFF.

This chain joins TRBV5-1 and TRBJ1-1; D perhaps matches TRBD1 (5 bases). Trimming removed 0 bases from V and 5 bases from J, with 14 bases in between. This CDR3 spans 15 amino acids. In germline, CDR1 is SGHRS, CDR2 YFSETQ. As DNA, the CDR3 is TGCGCCAGCAGCTTGGCTTCGGGGGGAAGAACTGAAGCTTTCTTT. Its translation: CASSLASGGRTEAFF.